A selection of T cell receptor beta chains follows, all from one sample in a study of monozygotic twins with inflammatory bowel disease. TCRdb re-called the 5' RACE reads; every CDR3 protein appears as one record, without DNA. The sample has approximately 200,000 distinct CDR3 sequences. The sample comprised blood. These receptor sequences come from a human donor with ulcerative colitis or Crohn's disease, or a healthy co-twin of an affected twin (not recorded which). Each CDR3 is given with its conserved first and last residue.

v_call,j_call,cdr3_length,cdr3_aa
TRBV6-6,TRBJ2-7,14,CASSPRRGHHEQYF
TRBV24-1,TRBJ2-1,13,CATRGLAGNEQFF
TRBV6-1,TRBJ1-3,17,CASRETGVKFSGNTIYF
TRBV20-1,TRBJ2-5,13,CSARSGLQETQYF
TRBV6-5,TRBJ1-2,15,CASSYGGTAPYGYTF
TRBV27,TRBJ2-5,13,CASSLDRVETQYF
TRBV5-1,TRBJ1-6,14,CASRTGDYNSPLHF
TRBV28,TRBJ1-3,15,CASSFPAISGNTIYF
TRBV4-1,TRBJ2-7,18,CASSPVSLSGPSSYEQYF
TRBV19,TRBJ1-1,14,CAIKMTGGNSEAFF
TRBV20-1,TRBJ2-1,17,CSARDTSGRGADNEQFF
TRBV29-1,TRBJ1-1,14,CSVDADLMNTEAFF
TRBV6-4,TRBJ2-2,13,CASRQEHTGELFF
TRBV20-1,TRBJ2-1,12,CSAIELWNEQFF
TRBV10-3,TRBJ2-7,14,CAISDPRGQGLWNF
TRBV11-1,TRBJ1-6,18,CASSLLSSGAPSVSPLHF
TRBV12-3/TRBV12-4,TRBJ1-5,14,CASSLMGNNQPQHF